The source of this T cell receptor beta chain is a study of cytomegalovirus exposure and HLA in healthy donors. The CDR3 extends over 13 amino acids. CDR1 and CDR2 (germline): SGHNT, YYREEE (reference sequence). Trimming removed 4 bases from V and 5 bases from J, with 13 bases in between. General study findings and limits: An apparent linkage of common viral pathogens to several of the most significant clusters emerged in a later analysis.

PCR was performed using 60 Vbeta and 13 Jbeta primers. Clones were sequenced by immunoSEQ multiplex PCR, and TCRdb holds only the in-frame ones, with some missing. The sample consists of 150,000 to 200,000 clones, 75% to 90% of them appearing once. Worth noting for this clone: Its antigen remains unidentified.

The source is a human donor in good health. This chain links TRBV5-4 with TRBJ2-7; weak D call: TRBD2 (5 bases). Sequences were obtained from PBMCs. CDR3 protein: CASSHPPGNEQYF. The CDR3, as DNA: TGTGCCAGCAGCCACCCCCCCGGGAACGAGCAGTACTTC.